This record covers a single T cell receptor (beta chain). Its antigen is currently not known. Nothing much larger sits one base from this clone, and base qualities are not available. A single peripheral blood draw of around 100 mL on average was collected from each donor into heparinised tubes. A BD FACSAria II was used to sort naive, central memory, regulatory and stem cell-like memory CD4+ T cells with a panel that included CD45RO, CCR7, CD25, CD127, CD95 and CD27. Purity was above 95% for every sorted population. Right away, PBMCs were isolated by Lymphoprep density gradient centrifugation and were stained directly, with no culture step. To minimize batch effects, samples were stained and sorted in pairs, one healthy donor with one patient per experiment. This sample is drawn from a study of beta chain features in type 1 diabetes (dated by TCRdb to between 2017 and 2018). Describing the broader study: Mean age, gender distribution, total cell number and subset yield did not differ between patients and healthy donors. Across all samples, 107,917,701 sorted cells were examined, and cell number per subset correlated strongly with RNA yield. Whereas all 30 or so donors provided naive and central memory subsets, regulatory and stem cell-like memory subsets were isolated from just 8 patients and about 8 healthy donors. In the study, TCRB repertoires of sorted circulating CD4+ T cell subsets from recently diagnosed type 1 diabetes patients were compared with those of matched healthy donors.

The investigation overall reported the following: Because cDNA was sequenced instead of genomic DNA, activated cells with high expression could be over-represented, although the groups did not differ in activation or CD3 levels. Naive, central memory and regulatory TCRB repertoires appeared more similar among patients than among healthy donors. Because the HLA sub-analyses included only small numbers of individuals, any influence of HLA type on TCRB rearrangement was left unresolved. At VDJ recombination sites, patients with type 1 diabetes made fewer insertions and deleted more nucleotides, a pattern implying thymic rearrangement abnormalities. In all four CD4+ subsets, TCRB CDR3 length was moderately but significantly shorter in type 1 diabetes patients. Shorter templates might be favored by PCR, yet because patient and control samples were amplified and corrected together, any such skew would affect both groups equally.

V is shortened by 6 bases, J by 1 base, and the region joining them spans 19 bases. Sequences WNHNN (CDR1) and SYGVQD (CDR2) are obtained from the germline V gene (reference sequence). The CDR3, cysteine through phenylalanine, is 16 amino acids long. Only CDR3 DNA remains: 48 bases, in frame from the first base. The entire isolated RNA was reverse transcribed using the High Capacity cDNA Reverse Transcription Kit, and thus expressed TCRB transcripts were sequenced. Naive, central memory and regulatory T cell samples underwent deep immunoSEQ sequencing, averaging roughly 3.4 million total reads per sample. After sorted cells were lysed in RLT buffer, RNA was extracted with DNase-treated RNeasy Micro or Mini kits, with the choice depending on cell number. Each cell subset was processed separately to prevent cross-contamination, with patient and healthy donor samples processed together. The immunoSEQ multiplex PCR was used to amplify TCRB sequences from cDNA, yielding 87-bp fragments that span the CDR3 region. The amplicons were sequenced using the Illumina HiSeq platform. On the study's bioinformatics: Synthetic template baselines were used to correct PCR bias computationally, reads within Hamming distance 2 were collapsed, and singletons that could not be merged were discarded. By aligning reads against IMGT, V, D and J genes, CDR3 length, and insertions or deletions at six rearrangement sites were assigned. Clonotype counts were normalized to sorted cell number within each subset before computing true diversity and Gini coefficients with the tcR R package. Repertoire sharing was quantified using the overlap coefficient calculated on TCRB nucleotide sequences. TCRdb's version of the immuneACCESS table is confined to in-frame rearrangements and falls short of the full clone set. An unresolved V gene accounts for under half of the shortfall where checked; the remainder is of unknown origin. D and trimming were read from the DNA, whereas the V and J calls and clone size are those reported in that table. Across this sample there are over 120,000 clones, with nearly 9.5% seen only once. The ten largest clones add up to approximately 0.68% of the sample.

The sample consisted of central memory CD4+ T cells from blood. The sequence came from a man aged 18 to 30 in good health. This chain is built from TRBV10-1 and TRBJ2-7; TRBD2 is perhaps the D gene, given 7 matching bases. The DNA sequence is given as TGCGCCAGCAGCCCGTTTAGGGGGGGGAATTCCTACGAGCAGTACTTC. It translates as CASSPFRGGNSYEQYF.